This entry lists 32 T cell receptor beta chains sequenced from one sample in a study of beta chain features in type 1 diabetes. As every portion of the isolated RNA was reverse transcribed, the sequencing read expressed TCRB transcripts. This table comes from immunoSEQ multiplex PCR, and its TCRdb copy is limited to in-frame clones, with some not included. The data show 810,000 or so clones, roughly a sixth seen once. Sequencing was carried out using naive CD4+ T cells from blood. These receptors came from a woman younger than 30 in good health.

This clone came up a few times. The chain couples TRBV5-5 to TRBJ2-7, with D unclear. CDR1 and CDR2 (germline): SGHKS, YYEKEE (reference sequence). V was clipped by 4 bases and J by 3 bases, with 14 bases between them. This CDR3 spans 14 amino acids. CDR3 protein: CASSQFTGSYEQYF. The CDR3 DNA sequence: TGTGCCAGCAGCCAATTTACCGGAAGCTACGAGCAGTACTTC.

The CDR3 DNA is TGTGCCAGTAGCGTCCGGGGCGGCGGGACAGAGACCCAGTACTTC. It is translated as CASSVRGGGTETQYF. The V gene is TRBV7-9, the J gene TRBJ2-5, with D possibly being TRBD2 (6 bases). Trimming stripped 9 bases from V and 4 bases from J, with 21 bases between. Germline loops: CDR1 SEHNR, CDR2 FQNEAQ (reference sequence). There are 15 residues in the CDR3.

J is TRBJ2-3 and V is TRBV4-2; TRBD2 matches at 9 bases. V shed 5 bases, J shed 2 bases, and the junction held 8 bases outside the gene matches. The CDR3 consists of 16 residues. Looked up from germline, CDR1 is LGHNA and CDR2 is YNFKEQ. The CDR3 protein is CASSKWTSEITDTQYF. CDR3 in DNA: TGTGCCAGCAGCAAATGGACTAGCGAGATCACAGATACGCAGTATTTT.

For this clone: An end of the junction differs from the germline gene, which may be a read error. The chain has TRBV27 and TRBJ2-3, with 10 positions matching TRBD2. The germline V gene encodes CDR1 MNHEY and CDR2 SMNVEV (reference sequence). The CDR3 length is 17 residues. CDR3 sequence: CAGSRFPLAGHPDTQYF. The CDR3 DNA reads as TGTGCCGGCAGTCGTTTCCCACTAGCGGGACACCCAGATACGCAGTATTTT.

This clone was counted between two and nine times. The V gene is TRBV18, the J gene TRBJ1-1; TRBD1 aligns across 7 bases. V lost 6 bases, J lost 7 bases, and 14 bases stayed unmatched. Germline values: CDR1 KGHSH, CDR2 LQKENI. This CDR3 comprises 15 residues. The DNA for the CDR3 is TGTGCCAGCTCCCCATCCGCCGGGACAGAGTTTGAAGCTTTCTTT. It specifies CASSPSAGTEFEAFF.

The rearrangement uses TRBV7-2 and TRBJ2-7; 13 nucleotides match TRBD2. The CDR3 covers 16 residues. Per germline, CDR1 SGHTA and CDR2 FQGNSA. Trimming took 1 base from V and 4 from J; bases not matched to a gene: 4. As DNA, the CDR3 is TGTGCCAGCAGCTTAGGTGGGACTAGCGGGAAGTACGAGCAGTACTTC. It is translated as CASSLGGTSGKYEQYF.

This clone was counted between two and nine times. This chain links TRBV11-2 with TRBJ2-5; a possible D gene is TRBD1 (5 bases). Between the trimmed V and J ends, which lost 5 bases and 1 base, there was a span of 8 bases. Germline values: CDR1 SGHAT, CDR2 FQNNGV. The CDR3 is 13 amino acids. CDR3 DNA: TGTGCCAGCAGCCCAGGGTTCCAAGAGACCCAGTACTTC. Its translation: CASSPGFQETQYF.

In its sample, this clone was seen a few times. This sequence joins TRBV7-3 and TRBJ2-1, with 9 bases that match TRBD2. Germline V gene lookup returns CDR1 SGHTA and CDR2 FQGTGA. The V and J ends lost 4 bases and 12 bases, in that order; junction bases with no gene match: 4. This CDR3 region has 12 residues. The CDR3 region is CASSSVAGAQFF. The CDR3 DNA sequence: TGTGCCAGCAGCTCGGTAGCGGGAGCGCAGTTCTTC.

This clone was seen a few times. The chain combines TRBV19 with TRBJ2-7; 10 bases line up with TRBD1. The CDR3 is made up of 17 amino acids. CDR1 is LNHDA, CDR2 SQIVND, per germline (reference sequence). Trimming at V came to 1 base and at J to 2 bases, leaving 8 bases not matched to a gene. In DNA, the CDR3 is TGTGCCAGTAGTATAGCCCCCGGACAGGGGGTTCCCTACGAGCAGTACTTC. As protein: CASSIAPGQGVPYEQYF.

This clone came up a few times. This chain joins TRBV2 and TRBJ1-1; a weak D match, TRBD1 (5 bases). The germline V and J ends were trimmed by 5 bases and 1 base, with 11 bases remaining between them. The germline V gene has CDR1 SNHLY and CDR2 FYNNEI. The CDR3 sequence is 14 residues long. The DNA for the CDR3 is TGTGCCAGCAGTATGGGACGGACGAACACTGAAGCTTTCTTT. Encoded protein: CASSMGRTNTEAFF.

This clone was seen only a few times. The rearrangement links TRBV15 to TRBJ2-7, with D perhaps TRBD1 (5 bases). The germline V and J ends were trimmed by 0 bases and 6 bases, with 15 bases remaining between them. Germline lookup yields CDR1 LNHNV and CDR2 YYDKDF (reference sequence). CDR3 length equals 15 residues. The CDR3 DNA reads as TGTGCCACCAGCAGAGATGGAGCAGGGTTGGGCGAGCAGTACTTC. This codes for CATSRDGAGLGEQYF.

The chain recombines TRBV29-1 with TRBJ2-3, with a tentative D call TRBD2 (7 bases). This CDR3 contains 15 residues. Germline CDR1 and CDR2: SQVTM and ANQGSEA. Trimming left V 6 bases short and J 5 bases short, with 21 bases between. CDR3 amino acids: CSVGGQDRLGDTQYF. The CDR3 DNA reads as TGCAGCGTGGGGGGGCAGGACCGGCTTGGAGATACGCAGTATTTT.

This clone was seen a few times. The same CDR3 also results from other DNA sequences found in this sample. The chain uses TRBV7-2 and TRBJ2-1; D ambiguous. The length of the CDR3 is 13 residues. The germline V gene encodes CDR1 SGHTA and CDR2 FQGNSA. V was clipped by 3 bases and J by 3 bases, with 6 bases between them. The CDR3 bases are TGTGCCAGCAGCTTCAGCAGCTACAATGAGCAGTTCTTC. Protein: CASSFSSYNEQFF.

The chain joins TRBV7-3 to TRBJ1-5; the D gene is possibly TRBD1 (5 bases). The CDR3 runs to 12 residues. Germline values: CDR1 SGHTA, CDR2 FQGTGA. Trimming took off 3 bases at V and 5 bases at J, with 5 bases between the two ends. The CDR3 bases are TGTGCCAGCAGCTTGACAGATCAGCCCCAGCATTTT. Translating it yields CASSLTDQPQHF.

This clone has only a few counts. The chain combines TRBV11-2 with TRBJ2-1, with 7 bases matching TRBD1. The germline gives CDR1 SGHAT, CDR2 FQNNGV. The CDR3 spans 15 residues. Unmatched junction bases numbered 7, after V lost 4 bases and J lost 4 bases. For the CDR3, the DNA is TGTGCCAGCAGCTCGGAGACAGGGATTTACAATGAGCAGTTCTTC. Protein: CASSSETGIYNEQFF.

The chain joins TRBV2 to TRBJ2-1, with TRBD2 identical over 7 bases. The CDR3 has 13 amino acids. The V gene's germline CDR1 is SNHLY and CDR2 FYNNEI. Trimming took 8 bases from V and 1 from J; bases not matched to a gene: 2. CDR3 in DNA: TGTGCCAGCCGGGAGGAGTCCTACAATGAGCAGTTCTTC. This translates into CASREESYNEQFF.

The chain links TRBV28 to TRBJ2-7; D may be TRBD2 (6 bases). CDR1 and CDR2 from the germline V gene are MDHEN and SYDVKM. The CDR3 sequence is 13 residues long. V shed 3 bases and J shed 5 bases, with 11 bases lying between them. CDR3 region: CASSFLLANEQYF. The CDR3 nucleotides read TGTGCCAGCAGTTTCCTACTAGCTAACGAGCAGTACTTC. Combining the CDR3 with reference TRBV28 and TRBJ2-7 gives the whole variable domain DVKVTQSSRYLVKRTGEKVFLECVQDMDHENMFWYRQDPGLGLRLIYFSYDVKMKEKGDIPEGYSVSREKKERFSLILESASTNQTSMYLCASSFLLANEQYFGPGTRLTVT.

This clone has just a few counts. This chain's CDR3 is CASSQEGIGQGVYEQYF. DNA of the CDR3: TGCGCCAGCAGCCAAGAAGGAATAGGGCAGGGGGTCTACGAGCAGTACTTC. This chain uses TRBV4-3 with TRBJ2-7; 7 nucleotides match TRBD1. This CDR3 is built from 17 residues. V lost 0 bases to trimming and J lost 3 bases; unmatched junction nucleotides: 11. CDR1 is LGHNA and CDR2 is YSLEER in the germline V gene.

The rearrangement joins TRBV7-2 to TRBJ1-2; possible D gene TRBD1, 5 bases. The germline V gene has CDR1 SGHTA and CDR2 FQGNSA. The ends were cut back, 4 bases at V and 7 bases at J, with 19 bases in the middle. The CDR3 spans 15 residues. Here the CDR3 DNA reads TGTGCCAGCAGCTGGGCGGGGCCCTTATCTAGTGGCTACACCTTC. Translated: CASSWAGPLSSGYTF.

Only a few counts were recorded for this clone. The chain couples TRBV2 to TRBJ1-1; D uncertain. Germline assignment: CDR1 SNHLY and CDR2 FYNNEI. The V gene lost 4 bases and the J gene lost 2 bases, with 8 bases spanning the gap. This CDR3 has 13 residues. In DNA form, the CDR3 reads TGTGCCAGCAGTGCTGGACCAAACACTGAAGCTTTCTTT. The encoded protein is CASSAGPNTEAFF.

This clone has only a few counts. The chain carries TRBV28 and TRBJ1-1; D not resolved. Germline V CDR1 and CDR2: MDHEN, SYDVKM. V lost 3 bases and J 1 base, leaving 3 bases between the germline ends. CDR3 length: 12 residues. The CDR3 region has the DNA TGTGCCAGCAGTTTTGCGAACACTGAAGCTTTCTTT. Translation: CASSFANTEAFF.

This clone was counted ten times or more. This CDR3 is also generated by other DNA sequences in the sample. Written as DNA, the CDR3 is TGTGCCAGCAGCTTAGTAGGGGCAGATACGCAGTATTTT. This encodes CASSLVGADTQYF. The chain couples TRBV7-9 to TRBJ2-3; tentatively, D is TRBD1 (5 bases). The germline V gene encodes CDR1 SEHNR and CDR2 FQNEAQ (reference sequence). The CDR3 is made up of 13 amino acids. V gave up 1 base and J gave up 4 bases, with 6 bases separating them.

This clone was detected only a few times. CDR3 in DNA: TGTGCCAGCAGCCAGGGAGTCCCGGGACAGGGGTCCTTTAATCAGCCCCAGCATTTT. Protein sequence: CASSQGVPGQGSFNQPQHF. The chain uses TRBV4-2 and TRBJ1-5, with 10 nucleotides matching TRBD1. The CDR3 contains 19 residues. Trimming removed 3 bases from V and 4 bases from J; junction bases left unmatched: 15. CDR1 LGHNA and CDR2 YNFKEQ come from the germline V gene.

The J gene is TRBJ1-3, the V gene TRBV9, with 7 bases lining up with TRBD1. With V trimmed by 3 bases and J by 4 bases, 4 bases remained unmatched. The CDR3 loop spans 14 amino acids. Germline V gene lookup returns CDR1 SGDLS and CDR2 YYNGEE. CDR3 sequence: CASSGRTGGNTIYF. CDR3 coding DNA: TGTGCCAGCAGCGGTCGGACAGGAGGAAACACCATATATTTT. The whole variable domain, remainder taken from reference TRBV9 and TRBJ1-3, is DSGVTQTPKHLITATGQRVTLRCSPRSGDLSVYWYQQSLDQGLQFLIQYYNGEERAKGNILERFSAQQFPDLHSELNLSSLELGDSALYFCASSGRTGGNTIYFGEGSWLTVV.

A few counts support this clone. This sequence joins TRBV29-1 and TRBJ1-1, with unresolved D. The ends were cut back, 3 bases at V and 2 bases at J, with 10 bases in the middle. The length of the CDR3 is 13 residues. Germline V gives CDR1 SQVTM, CDR2 ANQGSEA. CDR3 sequence reads: CSVDSHGNTEAFF. The CDR3 nucleotides read TGCAGCGTTGATTCCCACGGTAACACTGAAGCTTTCTTT.

The chain has TRBV21-1 and TRBJ2-5; TRBD2 is the table's D call, not checked against the DNA. TRBV21-1 is a pseudogene locus. The CDR3 length is 19 residues. The CDR3 DNA follows: TGTGCCAGCAGCAAACCCCGGGGAGGTGAAGTTCGTCTCAATGAGACCCAGTACTTC. Protein sequence: CASSKPRGGEVRLNETQYF.

On this clone: Other DNA sequences in this specimen translate into the identical CDR3. This rearrangement joins TRBV6-6 to TRBJ2-3; D ambiguous. V was cut by 5 bases and J by 8 bases, with 8 bases left in between. CDR1 is MNHNY and CDR2 is SVGAGI in the germline V gene (reference sequence). The CDR3 runs 11 residues. The CDR3: CASSTGGTQYF. The CDR3 nucleotides read TGTGCCAGCAGTACGGGCGGTACGCAGTATTTT.

This clone came up a few times. This rearrangement joins TRBV18 to TRBJ1-2; no firm D call. Germline V gene lookup returns CDR1 KGHSH and CDR2 LQKENI. The CDR3 spans 13 residues. The V gene lost 3 bases and the J gene lost 5 bases, with 10 bases spanning the gap. CDR3 coding DNA: TGTGCCAGCTCACCTGACGGGGAGTATGGCTACACCTTC. Its protein is CASSPDGEYGYTF.

This clone occurred a few times. V gene TRBV7-2 combines with J gene TRBJ1-2, with a tentative D call TRBD1 (5 bases). Trimming stripped 4 bases from V and 1 base from J, with 7 bases between. Germline assignment: CDR1 SGHTA and CDR2 FQGNSA. This CDR3 has 13 amino acids. The DNA for the CDR3 is TGTGCCAGCAGCTCGACAGTTAACTATGGCTACACCTTC. Translation gives CASSSTVNYGYTF.

This chain joins TRBV7-2 and TRBJ2-2; the D gene is possibly TRBD2 (6 bases). The V gene's germline CDR1 is SGHTA and CDR2 FQGNSA. Trimming took off 5 bases at V and 4 bases at J, with 14 bases between the two ends. The CDR3 length is 15 residues. CDR3 DNA sequence: TGTGCCAGCAGCCCTCAGCGGGCCTTCACCGGGGAGCTGTTTTTT. Its protein product is CASSPQRAFTGELFF.

This clone was found a few times. V is TRBV29-1 and J is TRBJ1-2; D perhaps matches TRBD1 (5 bases). CDR3 length equals 14 residues. The V gene's germline CDR1 is SQVTM and CDR2 ANQGSEA. V gave up 4 bases and J gave up 1 base, with 13 bases separating them. CDR3 region: CSVVGDPDNYGYTF. The CDR3 nucleotides are TGCAGCGTTGTTGGGGACCCAGATAACTATGGCTACACCTTC.

This clone has more than one count but fewer than ten. The chain joins TRBV4-2 to TRBJ2-2; the D gene could be TRBD1 or TRBD2 (5 bases each). Germline V gives CDR1 LGHNA, CDR2 YNFKEQ. The CDR3 spans 16 residues. V lost 3 bases and J 2 bases, leaving 13 bases between the germline ends. The chain's CDR3 is CASSQGEGLNTGELFF. The CDR3 nucleotides are TGTGCCAGCAGCCAGGGGGAAGGGCTAAACACCGGGGAGCTGTTTTTT.